This TCR beta chain appears in the sequencing data of a study of T-cell reconstitution after alpha-beta-depleted transplantation in children. The germline V gene has CDR1 SGHVS and CDR2 FQNEAQ. With V trimmed by 4 bases and J by 7 bases, 11 bases remained unmatched. The CDR3 is 17 amino acids. Preparation of the TCRbeta library used unique molecular identifiers. MiXCR, run by TCRdb on the PCR reads, gives a single entry per CDR3 protein. Among about 500,000 distinct CDR3 sequences listed, 30% to 35% were seen once. The chain joins TRBV7-8 to TRBJ2-1; 12 positions agree with TRBD2. The sequence derives from a human donor who donated a stem cell graft to a child with aplastic anemia. Sequenced here: PBMCs from the stem cell graft donor, sampled from the stem cell graft. The CDR3 coding sequence is TGTGCCAGCAGCTCTCCTAGCGGGAGGGCGATATTGAATGAGCAGTTCTTC. It is translated as CASSSPSGRAILNEQFF. The full variable domain, in which reference TRBV7-8 and TRBJ2-1 provide the parts outside the CDR3, is GAGVSQSPRYKVAKRGQDVALRCDPISGHVSLFWYQQALGQGPEFLTYFQNEAQLDKSGLPSDRFFAERPEGSVSTLKIQRTQQEDSAVYLCASSSPSGRAILNEQFFGPGTRLTVL.